A single sample is the source of the 14 T cell receptor beta chains below, sequenced in a study of identical twins. TCRdb redid the calling of the 5' RACE reads with MiXCR, one entry per CDR3 protein. Among under 900,000 distinct CDR3 sequences listed, approximately 13% were seen once. This same sample was also taken into another study, of yellow fever vaccine responses in identical twins.

Material: PBMCs. These receptors were collected from a young woman in good health.

This clonotype appeared a few times. This chain joins TRBV20-1 and TRBJ2-5; the D gene is possibly TRBD2 (6 bases). The germline V and J ends were trimmed by 6 bases and 3 bases, with 20 bases remaining between them. The CDR3 spans 15 residues. Germline V gene data show CDR1 as DFQATT and CDR2 as SNEGSKA (reference sequence). The CDR3 protein is CSADSGGSMEETQYF. In DNA form, the CDR3 reads TGCAGTGCCGATAGTGGGGGGAGTATGGAAGAGACCCAGTACTTC.

The chain uses TRBV19 and TRBJ1-5; D not certain. Trimming took off 3 bases at V and 0 bases at J, with 9 bases between the two ends. CDR3 length equals 15 residues. Germline V gene lookup returns CDR1 LNHDA and CDR2 SQIVND (reference sequence). This CDR3 is CASSMASYSNQPQHF. In DNA form, the CDR3 reads TGTGCCAGTAGTATGGCAAGTTATAGCAATCAGCCCCAGCATTTT.

The chain joins TRBV12-3 or TRBV12-4 to TRBJ2-3; unclear D gene. The CDR3 is 18 amino acids. V was clipped by 3 bases and J by 2 bases, with 21 bases between them. The DNA for the CDR3 is TGTGCCAGCAGTTTTGTCCCCGCTCTAAAGTGGGCCACAGATACGCAGTATTTT. It translates to CASSFVPALKWATDTQYF.

This clonotype was observed a few times. The CDR3 reads CAISESPGDETQYF. In DNA, the CDR3 is TGTGCCATCAGTGAGTCTCCCGGGGACGAGACCCAGTACTTC. This sequence joins TRBV10-3 and TRBJ2-5; tentatively, D is TRBD1 or TRBD2 (5 bases each). Germline V gene sequence: CDR1 ENHRY, CDR2 SYGVKD. V dropped 0 bases and J dropped 5 bases, with 10 bases sitting between them. The CDR3 spans 14 residues.

This clonotype was picked up a small number of times. The V gene is TRBV20-1, the J gene TRBJ2-5; D tentatively reads TRBD1 or TRBD2 (5 bases each). Germline-derived CDR1 and CDR2 are DFQATT and SNEGSKA (reference sequence). CDR3 size: 13 residues. Trimming stripped 6 bases from V and 0 bases from J, with 11 bases between. The CDR3 region has the DNA TGCAGTGCCATACCGGGACACCAAGAGACCCAGTACTTC. Translation: CSAIPGHQETQYF.

This clonotype has a handful of counts. V usage is TRBV6-5 and J usage is TRBJ2-1; no reliable D call. V lost 2 bases and J lost 5, with 7 bases in between. The CDR3 totals 13 residues. Germline CDR1 and CDR2: MNHEY and SVGAGI. The CDR3: CASSYAIDNEQFF. The CDR3 nucleotides read TGTGCCAGCAGTTACGCTATTGACAATGAGCAGTTCTTC.

In this sample, this clonotype turned up once. V is TRBV7-9 and J is TRBJ2-5; 7 nucleotides line up with TRBD2. CDR1 is SEHNR and CDR2 is FQNEAQ in the germline V gene (reference sequence). J was trimmed by 5 bases and V by 6 bases; bases with no gene match: 12. The CDR3 has 15 residues. The CDR3 DNA reads as TGTGCCAGCAGAAAACGGGTGGCGGGAGAGGAGACCCAGTACTTC. Amino acids: CASRKRVAGEETQYF.

V gene TRBV12-3 or TRBV12-4 combines with J gene TRBJ2-1; D possibly corresponds to TRBD2 (6 bases). V was trimmed by 6 bases and J by 7 bases, leaving 19 bases between them. There are 15 residues in the CDR3. The CDR3 reads CASRPWEALGNEQFF. The CDR3, as DNA: TGTGCCAGCAGGCCTTGGGAGGCCCTCGGGAATGAGCAGTTCTTC.

The chain recombines TRBV5-1 with TRBJ2-3, with 8 bases matching TRBD2. V lost 8 bases, J lost 5 bases, and 19 bases stayed unmatched. The CDR3 extends over 17 amino acids. The germline V gene has CDR1 SGHRS and CDR2 YFSETQ. In DNA, the CDR3 is TGCGCCAGTCTACCGGGGGTGAGCGGGAGAAAAGGAGATACGCAGTATTTT. Translated, it gives CASLPGVSGRKGDTQYF. The full variable domain, its missing parts supplied by reference TRBV5-1 and TRBJ2-3, is KAGVTQTPRYLIKTRGQQVTLSCSPISGHRSVSWYQQTPGQGLQFLFEYFSETQRNKGNFPGRFSGRQFSNSRSEMNVSTLELGDSALYLCASLPGVSGRKGDTQYFGPGTRLTVL.

The rearrangement uses TRBV29-1 and TRBJ2-7; 11 bases match TRBD2. Germline CDR1 and CDR2: SQVTM and ANQGSEA. The CDR3 contains 14 residues. The CDR3 reads CSVRTSGGGGEQCV. DNA for the CDR3: TGCAGCGTTCGTACTAGCGGGGGTGGAGGCGAGCAGTGCGTC.

The chain is built from TRBV5-6 and TRBJ1-1, with D possibly being TRBD1 (5 bases). This CDR3 region has 14 residues. V lost 0 bases and J lost 7, with 13 bases in between. Germline assignment: CDR1 SGHDT and CDR2 YYEEEE. CDR3 sequence reads: CASSLAQGLGEAFF. CDR3 bases: TGTGCCAGCAGCTTGGCGCAGGGTCTCGGTGAAGCTTTCTTT. Complete variable domain (other parts from reference TRBV5-6 and TRBJ1-1): DAGVTQSPTHLIKTRGQQVTLRCSPKSGHDTVSWYQQALGQGPQFIFQYYEEEERQRGNFPDRFSGHQFPNYSSELNVNALLLGDSALYLCASSLAQGLGEAFFGQGTRLTVV.

This clonotype occurred a few times. V gene TRBV5-5 combines with J gene TRBJ1-5, with D perhaps matching TRBD1 (5 bases). Trimming shortened V by 0 bases and J by 7 bases, and 14 bases separated the two germline ends. The CDR3 length is 15 residues. The germline V gene encodes CDR1 SGHKS and CDR2 YYEKEE (reference sequence). The CDR3 loop is CASSLAAGSGQPQHF. CDR3 bases: TGTGCCAGCAGCTTGGCCGCAGGGTCTGGGCAGCCCCAGCATTTT.

The V and J genes are TRBV20-1 and TRBJ2-1; D uncertain. Trimming took off 3 bases at V and 3 bases at J, with 12 bases between the two ends. This CDR3 is 14 amino acids long. The germline V gene encodes CDR1 DFQATT and CDR2 SNEGSKA (reference sequence). The CDR3 loop reads CSASDGSIYNEQFF. As DNA, the CDR3 is TGCAGTGCTAGCGACGGCTCGATCTACAATGAGCAGTTCTTC.

J is TRBJ2-3 and V is TRBV10-3; 8 bases are a match to TRBD1. The V and J ends lost 6 bases and 5 bases, in that order; junction bases with no gene match: 16. The CDR3 loop spans 17 amino acids. CDR1 is ENHRY and CDR2 is SYGVKD in the germline V gene. CDR3 DNA: TGTGCCATCAGCTACCGGCGATCCAGGGGGCAGTTAGATACGCAGTATTTT. Protein sequence: CAISYRRSRGQLDTQYF.